Sequencing of this T cell receptor (beta chain) was carried out in a study of blood T cells in healthy people across ages. Only a few counts were recorded for this clonotype. One end of the junction fails to match germline, which may point to a read error. The CDR3 runs 13 residues. Germline V gene sequence: CDR1 SQVTM, CDR2 ANQGSEA. Together with a sample-barcoded 5' primer, a J-beta primer mix was included in a second PCR lasting about 7 to 11 cycles. TCRdb processed the 5' RACE reads anew with MiXCR; each CDR3 protein has one entry. Of approximately 2,000,000 distinct CDR3 sequences detected, approximately 39% appear once; the ten largest clones hold 23%.

Sequenced input: blood. This clonotype originated in a human donor in good health. This chain links TRBV29-1 with TRBJ2-2; possibly TRBD1 for D (5 bases). The CDR3 sequence is CSVDITATGELFF. CDR3 DNA sequence: TGCAGCGTGGACATAACAGCCACCGGAGAGCTGTTTTTT.